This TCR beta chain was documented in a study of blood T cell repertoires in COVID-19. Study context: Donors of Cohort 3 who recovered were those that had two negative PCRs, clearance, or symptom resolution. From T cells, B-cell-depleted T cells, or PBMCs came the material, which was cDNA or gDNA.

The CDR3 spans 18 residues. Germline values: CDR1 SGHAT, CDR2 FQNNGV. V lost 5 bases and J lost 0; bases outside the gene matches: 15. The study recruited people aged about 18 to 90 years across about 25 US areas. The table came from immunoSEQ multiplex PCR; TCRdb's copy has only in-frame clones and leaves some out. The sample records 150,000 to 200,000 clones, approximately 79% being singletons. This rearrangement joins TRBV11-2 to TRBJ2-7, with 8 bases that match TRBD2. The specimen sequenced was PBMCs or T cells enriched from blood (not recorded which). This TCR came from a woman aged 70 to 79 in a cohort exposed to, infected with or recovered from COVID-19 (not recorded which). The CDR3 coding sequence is TGTGCCAGCAGCCCACGCCGATCTGCGGGGGGTGGCTCCTACGAGCAGTACTTC. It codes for CASSPRRSAGGGSYEQYF.